This T cell receptor (beta chain) originates from a study of identical twins (dated by TCRdb to about 2016). Turning to the overall study: To test whether fetal clonotypes persist, the study used deep sequencing on TCR alpha and beta repertoires from monozygotic twins, unrelated adults of various ages, and cord blood. To rule out contamination, the twin experiments were replicated at different times with different library preparation protocols. General study outcomes and caveats: Fewer insertions were carried by abundant cord blood beta clonotypes, a similar but weaker trend appeared in young adult naive repertoires, and no such trend appeared in memory repertoires. In beta out-of-frame sequences, excess twin sharing was weaker, because having fewer shared sequences lowered the signal-to-noise ratio. Invariant T cells such as MAIT and iNKT could partly confound zero-insertion analyses, although diverse VJ usage argued against such confounding for most clonotypes. Out-of-frame TCR alpha sequences shared between twins showed an excess of low generation-probability sequences compared with coincidental sharing between unrelated individuals. In monozygotic twins, recombination models systematically underestimated out-of-frame TCR alpha sharing, but the models matched the sharing seen between unrelated individuals. Because the same donors could not be followed over many years, conclusions were based on cross-sectional statistical analysis.

A distance of 12 bases separates the germline ends of V and J, which lose 3 bases and 12 bases respectively. CDR1 and CDR2 were assigned from the germline V gene as SGHTA and FQGNSA. There are 12 amino acids in the CDR3, from cysteine to phenylalanine inclusive. Solely the CDR3 DNA is kept, with 36 bases framed from the first base. Every donor was a healthy Caucasian. The twin cohort comprised three pairs of female monozygotic twins, all aged roughly 18 to 29 years. CD4+ and CD8+ T cell populations were isolated with positive isolation kits from Invitrogen. This clonotype was observed a few times. The antigen this receptor binds is unknown. It has no much larger one-base neighbor in the sample; base qualities were not kept. The library relied on 5' RACE. The sequencer was an Illumina HiSeq 2000. A universal primer binding site was added through template switching, and the final cDNA carried a unique molecular identifier so that TCR cDNA molecules could be counted accurately. First-strand cDNA for TCR alpha and beta chains was synthesized from specific primers in the conserved constant-segment region. To control for contamination, every cDNA library carried two barcodes: a SMART-Mk sample barcode plus Illumina barcodes. TruSeq adapter sequences along with Illumina sample barcodes were introduced in two successive PCR steps. Sequencing of the TCR alpha and beta cDNA libraries was done on the Illumina HiSeq platform using custom primers. Concerning the study's data processing: Raw reads were processed with MiGEC to extract unique molecular identifiers, and MiXCR was used to determine CDR3 positions. Recombination models were inferred per individual with the repgenHMM and IGoR tools using an EM algorithm. Shared clonotypes were analyzed with the tcR package in R, and sharing was normalized by the product of cloneset sizes. To study raw recombination without the effects of thymic and clonal selection, out-of-frame nonproductive sequences were analyzed. The public reads were quality trimmed at Q25 with fastp and then assembled into clones with MiXCR by TCRdb, keeping productive beta chains. Entries are consolidated by CDR3 protein sequence, retaining the most common genes and DNA. Here the V and J calls rest on TCRdb's processing, not on the authors' analysis. For this sample the table gives roughly 490,000 distinct CDR3 sequences, of which approximately 15% were detected only once. 0.98% of the sample goes to the ten largest clones.

These data are also associated with another study on yellow fever vaccine responses in identical twins. As the second study states: According to the authors, the vaccine-induced T cell response in identical twins seemed to be partly convergent and partly specific to each individual. The study precisely tracked vaccine-responding T cell clones in identical twins.

This sequence uses TRBV7-2 and TRBJ2-1; a tentative D match to TRBD2 spans 6 bases. Sequenced: CD4+ T cells sorted from blood. The receptor was derived from a woman aged 18-30 years in good health. The nucleotides are TGTGCCAGCAGCTTCGCGGGGCGGGGGCAGTTCTTC. Its coded protein is CASSFAGRGQFF.